Each of the 31 T cell receptor beta chains below was sequenced from the same sample in a study of T cells after somatic rescue of genetic block. The assay was immunoSEQ multiplex PCR, and TCRdb's table has in-frame clones only and misses some. The table includes tens of thousands of clones, 80% to 90% detected once. Specimen: peripheral blood mononuclear cells (PBMCs). These receptors originate from a woman aged 18-35 years.

This chain joins TRBV7-2 and TRBJ2-3; TRBD2 agrees at 10 bases. The CDR3 is 17 amino acids. Germline V gives CDR1 SGHTA, CDR2 FQGNSA. V shed 3 bases and J 7 bases; nucleotides not matched to a gene: 13. CDR3 sequence: CASSFWTSGPVGNTQYF. CDR3 nucleotide sequence: TGTGCCAGCAGCTTTTGGACTAGCGGCCCTGTGGGAAATACGCAGTATTTT.

The J gene is TRBJ2-7, the V gene TRBV6-1; D is unresolved. Trimming took off 0 bases at V and 3 bases at J, with 12 bases between the two ends. Germline values: CDR1 MNHNS, CDR2 SASEGT. The CDR3 is made up of 15 amino acids. The CDR3 reads CASSEAVVHDYEQYF. The CDR3 region has the DNA TGTGCCAGCAGTGAAGCGGTGGTGCACGACTACGAGCAGTACTTC.

CDR3 protein: CASRRGVGENTGELFF. The CDR3 DNA reads as TGTGCCAGCAGGCGTGGGGTTGGCGAGAACACCGGGGAGCTGTTTTTT. The genes are TRBV9 and TRBJ2-2; D ambiguous. The CDR3 length is 16 residues. CDR1 and CDR2 (germline): SGDLS, YYNGEE. V was trimmed by 5 bases and J by 1 base, leaving 15 bases between them.

The J gene is TRBJ2-7, the V gene TRBV4-2; 8 bases map to TRBD1. CDR1 is LGHNA and CDR2 is YNFKEQ in the germline V gene. V gave up 0 bases and J gave up 2 bases; unmatched junction bases: 6. The CDR3 runs 16 residues. The CDR3: CASSQDVQGEAYEQYF. CDR3 sequence (DNA): TGTGCCAGCAGCCAAGATGTACAGGGGGAGGCCTACGAGCAGTACTTC.

This chain links TRBV18 with TRBJ2-7, with 8 bases identical to TRBD1. Germline V gene lookup returns CDR1 KGHSH and CDR2 LQKENI. V gave up 6 bases and J gave up 3 bases; unmatched junction bases: 4. The CDR3 sequence is 13 residues long. The CDR3: CASSQGAVYEQYF. DNA for the CDR3: TGTGCCAGCTCCCAGGGGGCCGTCTACGAGCAGTACTTC.

This clone was observed once. V gene TRBV7-9 combines with J gene TRBJ2-1; D not resolved. The CDR3 has 15 residues. Trimming took 5 bases from V and 6 from J, leaving 17 bases between them. Germline assignment: CDR1 SEHNR and CDR2 FQNEAQ (reference sequence). CDR3 protein: CASSLRGVFGNEQFF. The CDR3 DNA is TGTGCCAGCAGCCTTAGAGGAGTTTTTGGCAATGAGCAGTTCTTC.

V gene TRBV12-5 combines with J gene TRBJ1-5, with D unclear. The CDR3 totals 15 residues. V was trimmed by 1 base and J by 7 bases, leaving 14 bases between them. Germline V CDR1 and CDR2: LGHNT, FRNRAP. This CDR3 is CASGLATPRGQPQHF. In DNA, the CDR3 is TGTGCTAGTGGTTTGGCCACCCCCCGGGGACAGCCCCAGCATTTT.

This clone was found a few times. This chain uses TRBV5-1 with TRBJ1-2, with unresolved D. CDR1 and CDR2 (germline): SGHRS, YFSETQ. The CDR3 covers 13 residues. V lost 1 base and J 4 bases, leaving 8 bases between the germline ends. The CDR3 coding sequence is TGCGCCAGCAGCTTGTGGTGGATCTATGGCTACACCTTC. Protein sequence: CASSLWWIYGYTF.

The V call is TRBV5-1, the J call TRBJ1-1; the match to TRBD1 covers 10 bases. Germline CDR1 is SGHRS and CDR2 is YFSETQ. The CDR3 contains 16 residues. The V segment lost 3 bases and the J segment 7 bases; nucleotides outside the gene matches: 12. The DNA for the CDR3 is TGCGCCAGCAGCTCTCTCCCCGGGACAGGGGATTTTGAAGCTTTCTTT. It specifies CASSSLPGTGDFEAFF. Full variable domain (missing parts from reference TRBV5-1 and TRBJ1-1): KAGVTQTPRYLIKTRGQQVTLSCSPISGHRSVSWYQQTPGQGLQFLFEYFSETQRNKGNFPGRFSGRQFSNSRSEMNVSTLELGDSALYLCASSSLPGTGDFEAFFGQGTRLTVV.

The chain joins TRBV7-8 to TRBJ2-1; a weak D match, TRBD2 (5 bases). Germline V lookup: CDR1 SGHVS, CDR2 FQNEAQ. Between the trimmed V and J ends, which lost 2 bases and 7 bases, there was a span of 12 bases. The CDR3 sequence is 14 residues long. The CDR3 region has the DNA TGTGCCAGCAGCTTATACGGGGAGAAGAATGAGCAGTTCTTC. Amino acids: CASSLYGEKNEQFF.

The chain couples TRBV28 to TRBJ1-5, with 7 bases lining up with TRBD1. V trimming: 5 bases; J trimming: 2 bases; junction bases outside the gene matches: 6. This CDR3 contains 15 residues. The V gene's germline CDR1 is MDHEN and CDR2 SYDVKM. The CDR3 bases are TGTGCCAGCAGTCAGGGGGTTAGGGGCAATCAGCCCCAGCATTTT. Its protein is CASSQGVRGNQPQHF. Drawing the rest from reference TRBV28 and TRBJ1-5, the complete variable domain is DVKVTQSSRYLVKRTGEKVFLECVQDMDHENMFWYRQDPGLGLRLIYFSYDVKMKEKGDIPEGYSVSREKKERFSLILESASTNQTSMYLCASSQGVRGNQPQHFGDGTRLSIL.

This chain uses TRBV5-4 with TRBJ2-7; D uncertain. Trimming cost V 1 base and J 2 bases, with 7 bases left between them. CDR3 length equals 13 residues. Germline V lookup: CDR1 SGHNT, CDR2 YYREEE (reference sequence). CDR3 in amino acids: CASSLWLTYEQYF. DNA for the CDR3: TGTGCCAGCAGCTTGTGGTTGACCTACGAGCAGTACTTC.

V gene TRBV29-1 combines with J gene TRBJ2-2; 8 bases are a match to TRBD2. There are 14 residues in the CDR3. The V gene end was trimmed by 0 bases and the J gene end by 4 bases; junction bases not matched to a gene: 1. Per germline, CDR1 SQVTM and CDR2 ANQGSEA. The CDR3: CSVEDREGTGELFF. The CDR3 DNA is TGCAGCGTTGAAGATCGGGAGGGCACCGGGGAGCTGTTTTTT.

The count of this clone is one. The chain carries TRBV19 and TRBJ2-1, with D maybe TRBD1 (6 bases). Germline CDR1 is LNHDA and CDR2 is SQIVND (reference sequence). The CDR3 extends over 12 amino acids. V shed 4 bases and J shed 9 bases, with 10 bases lying between them. CDR3 loop: CASSNHRVEQFF. The CDR3 nucleotides are TGTGCCAGTAGTAACCACAGGGTTGAGCAGTTCTTC.

This clone is a singleton in its sample. V gene TRBV18 combines with J gene TRBJ2-7; 11 bases are a match to TRBD1. The CDR3 length is 15 residues. Germline CDR1 KGHSH, CDR2 LQKENI. J was trimmed by 4 bases and V by 3 bases; bases with no gene match: 5. The CDR3 nucleotides read TGTGCCAGCTCACCGGCGGACAGGGGGCGATACGAGCAGTACTTC. This gives the protein CASSPADRGRYEQYF. Full variable domain (missing parts from reference TRBV18 and TRBJ2-7): NAGVMQNPRHLVRRRGQEARLRCSPMKGHSHVYWYRQLPEEGLKFMVYLQKENIIDESGMPKERFSAEFPKEGPSILRIQQVVRGDSAAYFCASSPADRGRYEQYFGPGTRLTVT.

This chain joins TRBV6-5 and TRBJ2-7; D is possibly TRBD1 (6 bases). Between the trimmed V and J ends, which lost 7 bases and 6 bases, there was a span of 16 bases. The germline V gene encodes CDR1 MNHEY and CDR2 SVGAGI. This CDR3 spans 13 amino acids. CDR3 sequence: CASKGLTGSEQYF. DNA of the CDR3: TGTGCCAGCAAGGGTTTAACAGGGAGCGAGCAGTACTTC.

The chain recombines TRBV4-2 with TRBJ2-1, with 9 bases that match TRBD2. V was clipped by 4 bases and J by 10 bases; unmatched bases: 17. Germline CDR1 is LGHNA and CDR2 is YNFKEQ. This CDR3 is built from 17 residues. The CDR3 is CASSPIGRAGAGGEQFF. Written as DNA, the CDR3 is TGTGCCAGCAGCCCAATCGGTCGAGCGGGAGCGGGGGGAGAGCAGTTCTTC.

The chain uses TRBV5-3 and TRBJ1-5; 8 positions agree with TRBD1. TRBV5-3 is given ORF status, its function remaining uncertain. CDR3 length: 18 residues. Trimming took 3 bases from V and 3 from J; bases not matched to a gene: 14. The CDR3 DNA sequence: TGTGCCAGAAGCTCAGGGGGCGCAGCGCGTTATTCCAATCAGCCCCAGCATTTT. Protein sequence: CARSSGGAARYSNQPQHF.

The gene calls are TRBV27 and TRBJ1-4; tentative D call: TRBD1 (5 bases). CDR3 length: 18 residues. Germline loops: CDR1 MNHEY, CDR2 SMNVEV (reference sequence). The ends were cut back, 6 bases at V and 0 bases at J, with 20 bases in the middle. The CDR3 sequence: CASRLNWGVGTTNEKLFF. The CDR3 DNA follows: TGTGCCAGCAGACTCAACTGGGGGGTGGGAACAACTAATGAAAAACTGTTTTTT. Full variable domain (outside the CDR3, taken from reference TRBV27 and TRBJ1-4): EAQVTQNPRYLITVTGKKLTVTCSQNMNHEYMSWYRQDPGLGLRQIYYSMNVEVTDKGDVPEGYKVSRKEKRNFPLILESPSPNQTSLYFCASRLNWGVGTTNEKLFFGSGTQLSVL.

This clone appeared once. The chain carries TRBV5-5 and TRBJ2-1; 7 nucleotides agree with TRBD2. Looked up from germline, CDR1 is SGHKS and CDR2 is YYEKEE (reference sequence). Trimming at V came to 6 bases and at J to 5 bases, leaving 8 bases not matched to a gene. The CDR3 contains 14 residues. Written as DNA, the CDR3 is TGTGCCAGCATCCCGGGTCTAGCGGACAATGAGCAGTTCTTC. The encoded protein is CASIPGLADNEQFF.

J is TRBJ2-3 and V is TRBV29-1, with D unresolved. V lost 5 bases and J 7 bases, leaving 13 bases between the germline ends. The CDR3 runs to 12 residues. Germline CDR1 and CDR2: SQVTM and ANQGSEA. The CDR3 region is CSVLLVLNTQYF. For the CDR3, the DNA is TGCAGCGTTCTGCTAGTCCTTAATACGCAGTATTTT.

This clone has only a few counts. The chain has TRBV15 and TRBJ2-7; 8 bases are a match to TRBD1. The trim removed 3 bases at V and 2 bases at J, leaving 15 bases unmatched. Per the germline V gene, CDR1 is LNHNV and CDR2 is YYDKDF (reference sequence). The CDR3 totals 18 residues. The CDR3 nucleotides are TGTGCCACCAGCAGGGATTACTCAGGGGGCTCTGCAACCTACGAGCAGTACTTC. Protein: CATSRDYSGGSATYEQYF.

The J gene is TRBJ1-4, the V gene TRBV5-1; 8 positions agree with TRBD1. The CDR3 contains 14 residues. Trimming took 4 bases from V and 7 from J; bases not matched to a gene: 6. Germline V gene lookup returns CDR1 SGHRS and CDR2 YFSETQ. The chain's CDR3 is CASSLTGGSEKLFF. In DNA form, the CDR3 reads TGCGCCAGCAGCCTAACAGGGGGTAGTGAAAAACTGTTTTTT.

The chain carries TRBV4-1 and TRBJ2-1; TRBD2 matches at 8 bases. There are 14 residues in the CDR3. Germline V gives CDR1 MGHRA, CDR2 YSYEKL. With V trimmed by 8 bases and J by 2 bases, 5 bases remained unmatched. Written as DNA, the CDR3 is TGCGCCAGCGGCGGGAGGTCGGCCTACAATGAGCAGTTCTTC. Translated: CASGGRSAYNEQFF.

The sample holds one count of this clone. This chain joins TRBV5-1 and TRBJ2-7, with 9 bases aligning to TRBD1. The germline CDR1 and CDR2 sequences are SGHRS and YFSETQ. This CDR3 has 14 residues. Trimming at V came to 4 bases and at J to 3 bases, leaving 5 bases not matched to a gene. In DNA, the CDR3 is TGCGCCAGCAGCCCCGGGACAGGGTACTACGAGCAGTACTTC. Translated, it gives CASSPGTGYYEQYF.

The CDR3 DNA reads TGCGCCAGCACCCACAGGGATCCAACTAATGAAAAACTGTTTTTT. Protein: CASTHRDPTNEKLFF. This chain joins TRBV5-1 and TRBJ1-4; maybe TRBD1 (6 bases). Germline V CDR1 and CDR2: SGHRS, YFSETQ. The V gene lost 6 bases and the J gene lost 0 bases, with 12 bases spanning the gap. The CDR3 has 15 amino acids. The full variable domain, rest sourced from reference TRBV5-1 and TRBJ1-4, is KAGVTQTPRYLIKTRGQQVTLSCSPISGHRSVSWYQQTPGQGLQFLFEYFSETQRNKGNFPGRFSGRQFSNSRSEMNVSTLELGDSALYLCASTHRDPTNEKLFFGSGTQLSVL.

The V gene is TRBV5-8, the J gene TRBJ2-7; D is perhaps TRBD1 (6 bases). Trimming took off 4 bases at V and 4 bases at J, with 21 bases between the two ends. The CDR3 consists of 16 residues. CDR1 SGHTS and CDR2 YDEGEE come from the germline V gene. The CDR3: CASSPRGRAVSYEQYF. For the CDR3, the DNA is TGTGCCAGCAGCCCCAGGGGCAGGGCCGTAAGTTACGAGCAGTACTTC. The variable domain in full, with the rest retrieved from reference TRBV5-8 and TRBJ2-7, is EAGVTQSPTHLIKTRGQQATLRCSPISGHTSVYWYQQALGLGLQFLLWYDEGEERNRGNFPPRFSGRQFPNYSSELNVNALELEDSALYLCASSPRGRAVSYEQYFGPGTRLTVT.

The rearrangement links TRBV18 to TRBJ1-1; D not certain. This CDR3 has 15 amino acids. Germline V gene sequence: CDR1 KGHSH, CDR2 LQKENI. Trimming removed 3 bases from V and 2 bases from J, with 13 bases in between. In DNA, the CDR3 is TGTGCCAGCTCACCTCAGTGGGGTGCCAACACTGAAGCTTTCTTT. Amino acid sequence: CASSPQWGANTEAFF.

This clone has only one observation. This chain connects TRBV5-6 to TRBJ2-5; D may be TRBD1 or TRBD2 (5 bases each). Germline CDR1 reads SGHDT; CDR2 reads YYEEEE. Trimming took 3 bases from V and 2 from J, leaving 14 bases between them. This CDR3 is built from 15 residues. The CDR3 DNA reads TGTGCCAGCAGCTGGGGGACGCGAGCTCAAGAGACCCAGTACTTC. Its translation is CASSWGTRAQETQYF.

V and J are TRBV7-2 and TRBJ2-1; TRBD2 matches 12 bases. Per germline, CDR1 SGHTA and CDR2 FQGNSA. The CDR3 extends over 16 amino acids. V gave up 5 bases and J gave up 9 bases; unmatched junction bases: 11. The CDR3 is CASSPELAGGPCEQFF. CDR3 bases: TGTGCCAGCAGCCCGGAGCTAGCGGGAGGGCCTTGTGAGCAGTTCTTC.

The table lists this clone with a count of one. The chain recombines TRBV10-2 with TRBJ2-7, with TRBD1 as a possible D gene (5 bases). Germline assignment: CDR1 WSHSY and CDR2 SAAADI. V lost 4 bases to trimming and J lost 2 bases, with 24 bases between them. The CDR3 has 18 residues. Written as DNA, the CDR3 is TGCGCCAGCAGTGCGCACAACTTCCTGAATAGGGGCACCTACGAGCAGTACTTC. Its translation: CASSAHNFLNRGTYEQYF.